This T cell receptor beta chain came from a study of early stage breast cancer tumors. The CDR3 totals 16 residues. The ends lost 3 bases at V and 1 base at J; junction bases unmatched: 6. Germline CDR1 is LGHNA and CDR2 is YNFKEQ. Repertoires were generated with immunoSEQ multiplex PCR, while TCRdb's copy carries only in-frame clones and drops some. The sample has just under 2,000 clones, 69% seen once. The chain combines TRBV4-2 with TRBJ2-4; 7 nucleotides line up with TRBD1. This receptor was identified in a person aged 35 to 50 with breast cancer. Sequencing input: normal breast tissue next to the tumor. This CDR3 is CASSQEQGRAKNIQYF. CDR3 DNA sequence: TGTGCCAGCAGCCAGGAACAGGGGCGCGCCAAAAACATTCAGTACTTC.